Listed below are T cell receptor beta chains from one sample, sequenced in a study of blood T cell repertoires in COVID-19. Method: immunoSEQ multiplex PCR; TCRdb's copy keeps in-frame clones and lacks some. The data contain 200,000 to 250,000 clones, 75% to 85% of them singletons. Source material: peripheral blood. The receptor source for this set is a woman in her twenties or thirties with COVID-19, enrolled during active disease. Both conserved end residues are part of each CDR3. The order of the fields is J gene, D gene, clone size, V gene, CDR3 protein, CDR3 DNA. A D gene is named only where the DNA matches it firmly. Size is omitted from some rows. Given values are once, few, many or a class for expanded clones.

J: TRBJ2-4; D: NA; size: NA; V: TRBV20-1; CDR3: CSASRSLEEYF; DNA: TGCAGTGCGAGTAGGAGTCTCGAAGAGTACTTC
J: TRBJ1-1; D: NA; size: NA; V: TRBV7-9; CDR3: CASSWGQLNTEAFF; DNA: TGTGCCAGCAGCTGGGGACAACTGAACACTGAAGCTTTCTTT
J: TRBJ1-2; D: NA; size: NA; V: TRBV5-6; CDR3: CASSYRDGYTF; DNA: TGTGCCAGCAGCTACAGGGATGGCTACACCTTC
J: TRBJ2-5; D: NA; size: NA; V: TRBV24-1; CDR3: CATSDYQGGKETQYF; DNA: TGTGCCACCAGTGACTACCAGGGAGGAAAAGAGACCCAGTACTTC
J: TRBJ1-6; D: NA; size: NA; V: TRBV10-3; CDR3: CAISEARGGGNSPLHF; DNA: TGTGCCATCAGTGAGGCAAGGGGGGGAGGTAATTCACCCCTCCACTTT
J: TRBJ2-1; D: NA; size: NA; V: TRBV7-9; CDR3: CASSRYAMDEQFF; DNA: TGTGCCAGCAGCCGTTATGCTATGGATGAGCAGTTCTTC
J: TRBJ1-5; D: TRBD1; size: few; V: TRBV29-1; CDR3: CSVGQGTSGQPQHF; DNA: TGCAGCGTTGGACAGGGGACTTCGGGGCAGCCCCAGCATTTT
J: TRBJ2-7; D: TRBD2; size: few; V: TRBV4-1; CDR3: CASSQEELAGDEQYF; DNA: TGCGCCAGCAGCCAAGAGGAACTAGCGGGAGATGAGCAGTACTTC
J: TRBJ1-5; D: NA; size: once; V: TRBV9; CDR3: CASSVEQEGYSNQPQHF; DNA: TGTGCCAGCAGCGTAGAACAGGAGGGGTATAGCAATCAGCCCCAGCATTTT
J: TRBJ2-5; D: TRBD1; size: NA; V: TRBV6-5; CDR3: CASSPRTGETQYF; DNA: TGTGCCAGCAGCCCCCGGACAGGGGAGACCCAGTACTTC
J: TRBJ2-1; D: NA; size: NA; V: TRBV5-1; CDR3: CASSRPIAGDSPKNEQFF; DNA: TGCGCCAGCAGTCGCCCCATCGCCGGGGACTCACCCAAGAATGAGCAGTTCTTC